Sequencing of this T cell receptor beta chain was carried out in a study of T cells after yellow fever vaccination. Germline lookup yields CDR1 DFQATT and CDR2 SNEGSKA (reference sequence). The CDR3 loop spans 14 amino acids. Trimming removed 2 bases from V and 5 bases from J, with 10 bases in between. One entry per CDR3 protein results from TCRdb running MiXCR on the 5' RACE reads. The sample yields about 630,000 distinct CDR3 sequences, over 9% seen once. The starting material was PBMCs, obtained on the day of the yellow fever booster vaccination. V gene TRBV20-1 combines with J gene TRBJ1-6; D not certain. The sequence was obtained from a man in his thirties or forties who received the YFV17D yellow fever vaccine. For the CDR3, the DNA is TGCAGTGCTAGACCTTACAGCGATAATTCACCCCTCCACTTT. It translates to CSARPYSDNSPLHF.